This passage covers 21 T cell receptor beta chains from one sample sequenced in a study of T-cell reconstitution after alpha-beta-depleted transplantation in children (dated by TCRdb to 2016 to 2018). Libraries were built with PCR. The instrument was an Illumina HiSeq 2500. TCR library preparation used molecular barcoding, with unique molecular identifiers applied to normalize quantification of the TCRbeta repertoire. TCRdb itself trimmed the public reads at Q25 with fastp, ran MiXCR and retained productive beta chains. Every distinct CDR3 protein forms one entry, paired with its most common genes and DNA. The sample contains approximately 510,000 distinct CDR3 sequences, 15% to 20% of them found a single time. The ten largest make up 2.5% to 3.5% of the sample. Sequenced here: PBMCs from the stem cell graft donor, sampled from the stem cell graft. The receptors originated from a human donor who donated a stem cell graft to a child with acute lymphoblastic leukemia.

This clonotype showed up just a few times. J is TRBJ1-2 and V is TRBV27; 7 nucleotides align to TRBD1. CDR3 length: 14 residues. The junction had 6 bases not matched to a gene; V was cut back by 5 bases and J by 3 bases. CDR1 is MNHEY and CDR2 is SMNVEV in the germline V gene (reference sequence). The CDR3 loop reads CASSAQGTHYGYTF. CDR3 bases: TGTGCCAGCAGTGCACAGGGGACCCACTATGGCTACACCTTC.

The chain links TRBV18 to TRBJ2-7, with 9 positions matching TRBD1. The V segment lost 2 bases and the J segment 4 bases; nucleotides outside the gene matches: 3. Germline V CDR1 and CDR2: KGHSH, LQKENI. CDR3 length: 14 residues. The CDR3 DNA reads TGTGCCAGCTCACCAACCGGGACAGGGTACGAGCAGTACTTC. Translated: CASSPTGTGYEQYF.

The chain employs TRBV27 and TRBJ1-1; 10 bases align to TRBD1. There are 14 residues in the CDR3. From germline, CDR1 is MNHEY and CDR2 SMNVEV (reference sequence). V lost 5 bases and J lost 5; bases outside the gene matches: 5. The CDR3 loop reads CASSPGQGLTEAFF. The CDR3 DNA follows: TGTGCCAGCAGTCCGGGACAGGGGCTAACTGAAGCTTTCTTT.

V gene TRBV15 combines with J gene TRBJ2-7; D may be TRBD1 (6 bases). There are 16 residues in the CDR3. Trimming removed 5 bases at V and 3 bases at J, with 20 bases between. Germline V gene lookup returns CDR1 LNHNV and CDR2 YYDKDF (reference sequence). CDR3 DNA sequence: TGTGCCACCAGCCGCACACCTCTGGACAGATTCTACGAGCAGTACTTC. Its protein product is CATSRTPLDRFYEQYF.

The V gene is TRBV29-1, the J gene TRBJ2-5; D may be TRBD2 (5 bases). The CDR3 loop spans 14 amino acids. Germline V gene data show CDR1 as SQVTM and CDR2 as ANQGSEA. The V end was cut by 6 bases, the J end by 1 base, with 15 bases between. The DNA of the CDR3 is TGCAGCGTCCACTTTACGAGGGCCCAAGAGACCCAGTACTTC. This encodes CSVHFTRAQETQYF. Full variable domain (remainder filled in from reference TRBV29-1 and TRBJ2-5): SAVISQKPSRDICQRGTSLTIQCQVDSQVTMMFWYRQQPGQSLTLIATANQGSEATYESGFVIDKFPISRPNLTFSTLTVSNMSPEDSSIYLCSVHFTRAQETQYFGPGTRLLVL.

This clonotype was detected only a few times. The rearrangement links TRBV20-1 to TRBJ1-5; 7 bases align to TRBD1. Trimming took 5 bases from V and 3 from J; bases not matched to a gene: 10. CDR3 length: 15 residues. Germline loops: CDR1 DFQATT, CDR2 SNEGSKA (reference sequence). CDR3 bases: TGCAGTGCTGGCTTGACAGGGCATCCCAATCAGCCCCAGCATTTT. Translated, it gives CSAGLTGHPNQPQHF.

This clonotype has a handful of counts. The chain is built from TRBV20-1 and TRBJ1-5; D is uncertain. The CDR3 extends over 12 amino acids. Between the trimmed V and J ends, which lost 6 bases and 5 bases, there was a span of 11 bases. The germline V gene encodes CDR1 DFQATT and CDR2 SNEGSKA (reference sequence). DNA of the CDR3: TGCAGTGCCACGGGTAGATATCAGCCCCAGCATTTT. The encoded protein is CSATGRYQPQHF.

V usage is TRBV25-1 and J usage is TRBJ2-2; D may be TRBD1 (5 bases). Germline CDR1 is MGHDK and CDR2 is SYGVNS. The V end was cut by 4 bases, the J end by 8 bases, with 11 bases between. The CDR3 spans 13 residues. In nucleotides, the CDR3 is TGTGCCAGCAGTGTCCTTGGGGCGGGGGAGCTGTTTTTT. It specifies CASSVLGAGELFF. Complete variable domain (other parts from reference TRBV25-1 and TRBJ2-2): EADIYQTPRYLVIGTGKKITLECSQTMGHDKMYWYQQDPGMELHLIHYSYGVNSTEKGDLSSESTVSRIRTEHFPLTLESARPSHTSQYLCASSVLGAGELFFGEGSRLTVL.

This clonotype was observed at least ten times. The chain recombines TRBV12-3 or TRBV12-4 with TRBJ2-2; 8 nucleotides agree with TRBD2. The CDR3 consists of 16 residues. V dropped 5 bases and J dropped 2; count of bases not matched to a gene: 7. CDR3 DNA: TGTGCCAGCAGTCGGGGGGGACTCTCCAACACCGGGGAGCTGTTTTTT. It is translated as CASSRGGLSNTGELFF.

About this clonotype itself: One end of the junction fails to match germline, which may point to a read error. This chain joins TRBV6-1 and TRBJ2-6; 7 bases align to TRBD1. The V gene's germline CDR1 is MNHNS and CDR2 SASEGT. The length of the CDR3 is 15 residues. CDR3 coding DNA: TGTGCCAGCAGCGAAGACAGGGCTGGGGCCAACGTCCTGACTTTC. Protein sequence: CASSEDRAGANVLTF.

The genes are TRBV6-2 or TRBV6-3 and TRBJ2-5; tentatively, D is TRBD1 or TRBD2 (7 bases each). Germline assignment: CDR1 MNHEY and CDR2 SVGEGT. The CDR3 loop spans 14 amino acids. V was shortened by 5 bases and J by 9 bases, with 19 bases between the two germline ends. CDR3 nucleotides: TGTGCCAGCAGTCTTCCAGGGGGGGCAAGGGCCCAGTACTTC. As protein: CASSLPGGARAQYF.

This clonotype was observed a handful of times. The CDR3 sequence is CASSSVGQGQQFF. The CDR3 bases are TGCGCCAGCAGCTCTGTAGGACAGGGTCAGCAGTTCTTC. The V and J genes are TRBV5-1 and TRBJ2-1; 8 bases map to TRBD1. The CDR3 runs 13 residues. Trimming at V came to 3 bases and at J to 11 bases, leaving 7 bases not matched to a gene. Looked up from germline, CDR1 is SGHRS and CDR2 is YFSETQ. The whole variable domain, filled in from reference TRBV5-1 and TRBJ2-1, reads KAGVTQTPRYLIKTRGQQVTLSCSPISGHRSVSWYQQTPGQGLQFLFEYFSETQRNKGNFPGRFSGRQFSNSRSEMNVSTLELGDSALYLCASSSVGQGQQFFGPGTRLTVL.

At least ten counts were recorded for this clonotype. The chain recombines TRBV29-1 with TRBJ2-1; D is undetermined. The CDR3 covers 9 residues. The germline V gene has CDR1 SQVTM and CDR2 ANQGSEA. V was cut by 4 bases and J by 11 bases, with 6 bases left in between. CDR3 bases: TGCAGCGTTGGCGTGAAGCAGTTCTTC. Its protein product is CSVGVKQFF.

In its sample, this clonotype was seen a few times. The CDR3 reads CATSDYGLAGEIGNEQFF. CDR3 in DNA: TGTGCCACCAGTGATTACGGACTAGCGGGAGAGATCGGCAATGAGCAGTTCTTC. The genes are TRBV24-1 and TRBJ2-1; 13 nucleotides align to TRBD2. V trimming: 2 bases; J trimming: 6 bases; junction bases outside the gene matches: 9. The CDR3 covers 18 residues. Germline CDR1 reads KGHDR; CDR2 reads SFDVKD.

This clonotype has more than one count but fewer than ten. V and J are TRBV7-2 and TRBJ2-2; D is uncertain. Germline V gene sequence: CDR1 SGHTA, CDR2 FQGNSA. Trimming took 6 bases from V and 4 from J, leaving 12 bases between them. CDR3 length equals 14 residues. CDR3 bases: TGTGCCAGCAGGATGGTAGTTGGCACCGGGGAGCTGTTTTTT. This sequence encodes CASRMVVGTGELFF.

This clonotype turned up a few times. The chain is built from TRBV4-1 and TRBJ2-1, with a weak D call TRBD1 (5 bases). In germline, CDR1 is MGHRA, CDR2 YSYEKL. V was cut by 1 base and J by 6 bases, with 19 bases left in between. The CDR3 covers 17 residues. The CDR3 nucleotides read TGCGCCAGCAGCCAAGGTAGAAGGGGCAAACCCTTCAATGAGCAGTTCTTC. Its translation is CASSQGRRGKPFNEQFF.

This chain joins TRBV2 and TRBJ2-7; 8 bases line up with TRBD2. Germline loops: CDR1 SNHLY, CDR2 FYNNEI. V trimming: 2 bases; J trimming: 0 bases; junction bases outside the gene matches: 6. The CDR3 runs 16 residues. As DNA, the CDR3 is TGTGCCAGCAGTGAACAGGGCGGGAGGCCCTCCTACGAGCAGTACTTC. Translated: CASSEQGGRPSYEQYF.

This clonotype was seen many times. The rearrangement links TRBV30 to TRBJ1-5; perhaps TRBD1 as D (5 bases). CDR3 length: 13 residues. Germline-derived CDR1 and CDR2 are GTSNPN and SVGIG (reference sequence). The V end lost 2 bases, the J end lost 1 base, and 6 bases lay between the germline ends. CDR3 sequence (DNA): TGTGCCTGGAGTTGGGGGAGCAATCAGCCCCAGCATTTT. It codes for CAWSWGSNQPQHF.

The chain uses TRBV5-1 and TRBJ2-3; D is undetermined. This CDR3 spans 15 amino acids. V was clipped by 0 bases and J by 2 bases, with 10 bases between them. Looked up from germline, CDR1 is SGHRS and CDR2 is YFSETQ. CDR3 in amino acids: CASSLDGTNTDTQYF. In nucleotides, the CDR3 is TGCGCCAGCAGCTTGGACGGAACCAACACAGATACGCAGTATTTT.

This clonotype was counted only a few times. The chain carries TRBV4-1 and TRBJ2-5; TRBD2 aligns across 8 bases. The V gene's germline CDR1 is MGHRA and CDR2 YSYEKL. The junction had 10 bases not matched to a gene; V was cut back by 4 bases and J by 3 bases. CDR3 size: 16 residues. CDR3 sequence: CASSPWVAGGKETQYF. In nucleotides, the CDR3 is TGCGCCAGCAGCCCATGGGTCGCGGGAGGCAAAGAGACCCAGTACTTC.

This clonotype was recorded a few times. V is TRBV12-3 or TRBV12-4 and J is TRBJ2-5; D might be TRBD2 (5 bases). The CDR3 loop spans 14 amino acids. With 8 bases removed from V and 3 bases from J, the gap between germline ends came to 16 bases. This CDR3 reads CASGRGLAEETQYF. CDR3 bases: TGTGCCAGCGGGCGAGGGTTAGCAGAAGAGACCCAGTACTTC.